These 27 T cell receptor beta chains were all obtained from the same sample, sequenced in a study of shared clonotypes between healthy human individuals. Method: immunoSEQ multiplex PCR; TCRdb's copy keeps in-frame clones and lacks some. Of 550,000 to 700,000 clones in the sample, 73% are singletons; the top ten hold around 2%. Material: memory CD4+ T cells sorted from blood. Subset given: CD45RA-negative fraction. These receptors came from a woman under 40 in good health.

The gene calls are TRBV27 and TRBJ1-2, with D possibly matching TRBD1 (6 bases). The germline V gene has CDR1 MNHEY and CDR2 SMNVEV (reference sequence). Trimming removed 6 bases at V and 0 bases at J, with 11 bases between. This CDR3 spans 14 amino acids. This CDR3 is CASRRDIANYGYTF. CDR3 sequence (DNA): TGTGCCAGCAGGCGGGACATAGCTAACTATGGCTACACCTTC.

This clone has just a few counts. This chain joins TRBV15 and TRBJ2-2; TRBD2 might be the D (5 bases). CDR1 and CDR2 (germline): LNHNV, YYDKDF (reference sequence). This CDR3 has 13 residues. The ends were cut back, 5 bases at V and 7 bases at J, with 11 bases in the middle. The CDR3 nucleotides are TGTGCCACCAGCTCTGTCCGGGGCGGGGAGCTGTTTTTT. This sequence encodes CATSSVRGGELFF.

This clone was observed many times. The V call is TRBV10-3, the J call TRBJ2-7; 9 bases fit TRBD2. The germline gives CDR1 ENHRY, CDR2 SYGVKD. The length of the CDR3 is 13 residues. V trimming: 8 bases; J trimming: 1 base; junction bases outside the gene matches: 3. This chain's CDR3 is CAIASGKSYEQYF. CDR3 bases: TGTGCCATCGCTAGCGGGAAGTCCTACGAGCAGTACTTC.

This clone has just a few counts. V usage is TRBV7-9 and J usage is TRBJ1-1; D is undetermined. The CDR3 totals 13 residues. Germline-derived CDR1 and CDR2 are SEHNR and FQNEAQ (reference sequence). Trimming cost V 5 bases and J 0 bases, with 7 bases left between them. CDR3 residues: CASSTYLNTEAFF. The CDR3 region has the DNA TGTGCCAGCAGCACGTACTTGAACACTGAAGCTTTCTTT.

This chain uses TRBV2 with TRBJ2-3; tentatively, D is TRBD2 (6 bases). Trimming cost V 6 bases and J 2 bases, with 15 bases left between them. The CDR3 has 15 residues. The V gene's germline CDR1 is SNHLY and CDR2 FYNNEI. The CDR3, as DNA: TGTGCCAGCAGCGCGACTAGAGTCAACACAGATACGCAGTATTTT. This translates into CASSATRVNTDTQYF.

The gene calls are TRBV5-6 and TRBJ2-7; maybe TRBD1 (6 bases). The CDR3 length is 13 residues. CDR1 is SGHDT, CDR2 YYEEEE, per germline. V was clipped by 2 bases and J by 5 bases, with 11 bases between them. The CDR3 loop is CASSLLTGNEQYF. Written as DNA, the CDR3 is TGTGCCAGCAGCTTATTAACAGGGAACGAGCAGTACTTC.

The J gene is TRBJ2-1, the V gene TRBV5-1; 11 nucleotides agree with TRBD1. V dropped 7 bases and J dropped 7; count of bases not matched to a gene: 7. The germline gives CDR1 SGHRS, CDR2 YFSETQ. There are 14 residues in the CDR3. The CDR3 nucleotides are TGCGCCAGCTTCCCCGGGACAGGGGGGAATGAGCAGTTCTTC. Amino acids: CASFPGTGGNEQFF.

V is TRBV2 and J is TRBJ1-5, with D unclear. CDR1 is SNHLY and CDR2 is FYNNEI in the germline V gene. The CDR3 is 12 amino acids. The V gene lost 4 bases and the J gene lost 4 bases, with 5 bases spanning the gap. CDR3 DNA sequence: TGTGCCAGCAGTGGAGTGAATCAGCCCCAGCATTTT. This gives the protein CASSGVNQPQHF. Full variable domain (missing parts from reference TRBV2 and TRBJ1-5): EPEVTQTPSHQVTQMGQEVILRCVPISNHLYFYWYRQILGQKVEFLVSFYNNEISEKSEIFDDQFSVERPDGSNFTLKIRSTKLEDSAMYFCASSGVNQPQHFGDGTRLSIL.

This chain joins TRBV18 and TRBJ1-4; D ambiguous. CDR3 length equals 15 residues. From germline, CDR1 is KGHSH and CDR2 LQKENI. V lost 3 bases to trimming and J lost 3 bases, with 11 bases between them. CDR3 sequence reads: CASSPTREANEKLFF. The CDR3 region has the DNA TGTGCCAGCTCACCTACGAGGGAGGCTAATGAAAAACTGTTTTTT.

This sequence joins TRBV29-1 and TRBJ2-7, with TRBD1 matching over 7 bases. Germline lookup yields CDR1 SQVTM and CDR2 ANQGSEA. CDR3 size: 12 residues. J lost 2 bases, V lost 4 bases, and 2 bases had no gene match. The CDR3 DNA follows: TGCAGCGTTGCCCAGGGGGCCTACGAGCAGTACTTC. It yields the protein CSVAQGAYEQYF.

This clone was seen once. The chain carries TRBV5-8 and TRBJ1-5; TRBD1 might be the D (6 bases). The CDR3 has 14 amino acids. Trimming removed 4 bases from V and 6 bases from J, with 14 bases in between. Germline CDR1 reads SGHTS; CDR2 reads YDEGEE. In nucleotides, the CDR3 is TGTGCCAGCAGCCTCAGGGGTTGGGGTCAGCCCCAGCATTTT. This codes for CASSLRGWGQPQHF.

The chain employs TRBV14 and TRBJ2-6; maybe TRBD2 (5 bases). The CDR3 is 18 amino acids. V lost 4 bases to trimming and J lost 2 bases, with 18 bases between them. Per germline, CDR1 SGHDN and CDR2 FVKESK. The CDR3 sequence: CASSLLGRGRTGANVLTF. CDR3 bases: TGTGCCAGCAGCCTACTAGGACGCGGTAGGACTGGGGCCAACGTCCTGACTTTC.

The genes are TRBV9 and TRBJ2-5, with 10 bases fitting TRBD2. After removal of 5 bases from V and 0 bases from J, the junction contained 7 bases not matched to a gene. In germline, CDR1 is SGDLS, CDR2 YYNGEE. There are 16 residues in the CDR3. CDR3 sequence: CASSRTSGPYQETQYF. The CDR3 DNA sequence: TGTGCCAGCAGTCGGACTAGCGGCCCGTACCAAGAGACCCAGTACTTC.

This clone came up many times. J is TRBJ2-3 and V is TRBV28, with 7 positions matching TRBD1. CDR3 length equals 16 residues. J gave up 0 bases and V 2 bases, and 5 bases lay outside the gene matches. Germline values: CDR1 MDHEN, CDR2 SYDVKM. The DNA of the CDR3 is TGTGCCAGCAGTTTAGTGCAGGGGGTAAGCACAGATACGCAGTATTTT. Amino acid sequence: CASSLVQGVSTDTQYF.

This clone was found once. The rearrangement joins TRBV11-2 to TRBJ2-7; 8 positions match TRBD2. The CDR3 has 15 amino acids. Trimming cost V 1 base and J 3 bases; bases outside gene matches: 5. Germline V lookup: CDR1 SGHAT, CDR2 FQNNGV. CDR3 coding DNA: TGTGCCAGCAGCTTAGCGGGGGGGGAGGTCTACGAGCAGTACTTC. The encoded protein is CASSLAGGEVYEQYF. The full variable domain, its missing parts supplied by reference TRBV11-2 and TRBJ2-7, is EAGVAQSPRYKIIEKRQSVAFWCNPISGHATLYWYQQILGQGPKLLIQFQNNGVVDDSQLPKDRFSAERLKGVDSTLKIQPAKLEDSAVYLCASSLAGGEVYEQYFGPGTRLTVT.

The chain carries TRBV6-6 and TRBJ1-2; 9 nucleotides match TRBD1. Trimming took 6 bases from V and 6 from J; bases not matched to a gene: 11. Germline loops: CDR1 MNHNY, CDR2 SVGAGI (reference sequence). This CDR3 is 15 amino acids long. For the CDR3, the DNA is TGTGCCAGCAGCCCTAGGACCGGGACAGGGAATGGCTACACCTTC. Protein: CASSPRTGTGNGYTF.

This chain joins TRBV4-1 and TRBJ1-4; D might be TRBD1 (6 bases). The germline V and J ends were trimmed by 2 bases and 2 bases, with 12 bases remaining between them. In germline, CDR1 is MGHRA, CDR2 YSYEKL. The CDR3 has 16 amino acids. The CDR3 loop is CASSQSDRSTNEKLFF. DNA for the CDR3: TGCGCCAGCAGCCAATCCGACAGGTCCACTAATGAAAAACTGTTTTTT.

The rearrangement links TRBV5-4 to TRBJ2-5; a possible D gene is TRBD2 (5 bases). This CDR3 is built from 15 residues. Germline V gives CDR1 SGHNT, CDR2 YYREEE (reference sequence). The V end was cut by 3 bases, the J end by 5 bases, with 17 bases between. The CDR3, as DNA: TGTGCCAGCAGCTCGACGGGCGGACTCCCGGAGACCCAGTACTTC. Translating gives CASSSTGGLPETQYF.

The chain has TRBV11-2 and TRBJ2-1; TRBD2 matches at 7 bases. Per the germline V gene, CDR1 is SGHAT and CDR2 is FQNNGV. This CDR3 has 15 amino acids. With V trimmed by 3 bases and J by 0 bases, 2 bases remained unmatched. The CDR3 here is CASSFGGSSYNEQFF. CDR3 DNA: TGTGCCAGCAGCTTCGGGGGGAGCTCCTACAATGAGCAGTTCTTC.

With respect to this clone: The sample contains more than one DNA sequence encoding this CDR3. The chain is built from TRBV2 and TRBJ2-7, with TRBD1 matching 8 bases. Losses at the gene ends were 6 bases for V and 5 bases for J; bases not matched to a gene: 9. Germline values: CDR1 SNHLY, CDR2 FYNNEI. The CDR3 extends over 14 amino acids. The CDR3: CASSTDRATDEQYF. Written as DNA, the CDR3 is TGTGCCAGCAGCACGGACAGGGCCACCGACGAGCAGTACTTC.

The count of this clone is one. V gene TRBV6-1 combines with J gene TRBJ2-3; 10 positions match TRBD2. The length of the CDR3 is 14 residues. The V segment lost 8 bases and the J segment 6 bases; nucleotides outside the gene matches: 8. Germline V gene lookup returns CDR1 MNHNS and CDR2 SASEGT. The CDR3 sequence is CASQSSGRYDTQYF. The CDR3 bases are TGTGCCAGCCAATCTAGCGGGAGATATGATACGCAGTATTTT.

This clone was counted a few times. CDR3 loop: CSASRVNAFF. Here the CDR3 DNA reads TGCAGTGCTAGTCGGGTGAATGCTTTCTTT. The chain carries TRBV20-1 and TRBJ1-1; D not certain. Germline V gene data show CDR1 as DFQATT and CDR2 as SNEGSKA (reference sequence). V dropped 3 bases and J dropped 11 bases, with 10 bases sitting between them. CDR3 length: 10 amino acids.

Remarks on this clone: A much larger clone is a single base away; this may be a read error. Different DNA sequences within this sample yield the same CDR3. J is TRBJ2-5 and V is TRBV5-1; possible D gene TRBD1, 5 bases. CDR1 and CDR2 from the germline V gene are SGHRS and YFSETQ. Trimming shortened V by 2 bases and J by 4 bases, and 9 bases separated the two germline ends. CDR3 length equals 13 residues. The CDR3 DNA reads TGCGCCAGCAGCTTCGGTCAGGGAGAGACCCAGTACTTC. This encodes CASSFGQGETQYF.

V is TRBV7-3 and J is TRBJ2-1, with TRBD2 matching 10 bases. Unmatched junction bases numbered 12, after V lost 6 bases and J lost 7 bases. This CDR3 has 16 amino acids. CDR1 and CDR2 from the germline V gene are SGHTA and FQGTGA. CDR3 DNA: TGTGCCAGCAGTAGCGGACGGCTAGCGGGAGAGAATGAGCAGTTCTTC. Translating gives CASSSGRLAGENEQFF.

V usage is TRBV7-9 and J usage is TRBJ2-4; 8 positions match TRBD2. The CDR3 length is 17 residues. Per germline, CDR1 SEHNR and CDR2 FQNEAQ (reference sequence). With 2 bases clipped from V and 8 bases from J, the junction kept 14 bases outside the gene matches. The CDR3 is CASSLSLSGSIEDIQYF. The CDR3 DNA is TGTGCCAGCAGCTTAAGTCTCAGCGGGAGTATTGAGGACATTCAGTACTTC. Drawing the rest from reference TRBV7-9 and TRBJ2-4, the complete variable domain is DTGVSQNPRHKITKRGQNVTFRCDPISEHNRLYWYRQTLGQGPEFLTYFQNEAQLEKSRLLSDRFSAERPKGSFSTLEIQRTEQGDSAMYLCASSLSLSGSIEDIQYFGAGTRLSVL.

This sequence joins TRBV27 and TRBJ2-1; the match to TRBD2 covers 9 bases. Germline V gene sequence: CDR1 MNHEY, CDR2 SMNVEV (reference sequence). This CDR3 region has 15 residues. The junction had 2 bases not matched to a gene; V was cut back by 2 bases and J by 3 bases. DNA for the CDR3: TGTGCCAGCAGTTTACAAGCGGGAGGCTACAATGAGCAGTTCTTC. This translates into CASSLQAGGYNEQFF.

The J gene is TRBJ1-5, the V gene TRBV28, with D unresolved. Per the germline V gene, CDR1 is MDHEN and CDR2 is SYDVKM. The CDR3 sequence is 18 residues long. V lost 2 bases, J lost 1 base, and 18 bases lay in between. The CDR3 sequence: CASSLSPGLGSSNQPQHF. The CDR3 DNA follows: TGTGCCAGCAGTTTAAGTCCCGGCCTGGGATCGAGCAATCAGCCCCAGCATTTT.